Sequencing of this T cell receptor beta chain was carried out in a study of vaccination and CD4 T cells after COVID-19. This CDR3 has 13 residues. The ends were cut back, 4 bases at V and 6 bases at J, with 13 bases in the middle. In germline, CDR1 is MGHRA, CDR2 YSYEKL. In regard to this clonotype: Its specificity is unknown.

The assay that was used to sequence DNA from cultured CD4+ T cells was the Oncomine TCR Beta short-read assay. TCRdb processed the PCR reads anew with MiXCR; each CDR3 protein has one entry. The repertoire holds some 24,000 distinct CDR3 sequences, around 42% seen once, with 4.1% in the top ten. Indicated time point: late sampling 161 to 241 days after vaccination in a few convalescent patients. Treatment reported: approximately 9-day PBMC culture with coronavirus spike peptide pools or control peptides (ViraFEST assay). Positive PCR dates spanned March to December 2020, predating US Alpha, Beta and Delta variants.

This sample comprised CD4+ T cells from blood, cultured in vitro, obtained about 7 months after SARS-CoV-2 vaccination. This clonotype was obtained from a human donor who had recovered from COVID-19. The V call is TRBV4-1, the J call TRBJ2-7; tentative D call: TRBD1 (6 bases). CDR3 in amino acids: CASSLLPDSEQYF. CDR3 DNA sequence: TGCGCCAGCAGCCTACTCCCGGACAGCGAGCAGTACTTC.